Each of the 28 T cell receptor beta chains below was sequenced from the same sample in a study of radiation and T cells in renal cell carcinoma. TCRdb keeps only in-frame clones here, not all; method: immunoSEQ multiplex PCR. The sample carries some 30,000 clones, roughly 80% recorded once. Time point: blood 4 weeks post-SBRT, at nephrectomy. Treatment noted: 15 Gy SBRT to primary tumor, nephrectomy 4 weeks later. The sample consisted of blood, taken from a patient whose treatment included radiotherapy and nephrectomy. All receptors come from a man aged 55 to 69 with renal cell carcinoma.

This chain connects TRBV2 to TRBJ1-5; D remains unclear. Germline loops: CDR1 SNHLY, CDR2 FYNNEI. Trimming took 3 bases from V and 0 from J, leaving 6 bases between them. The length of the CDR3 is 14 residues. The CDR3 here is CASSEEASNQPQHF. The CDR3 bases are TGTGCCAGCAGTGAGGAGGCTAGCAATCAGCCCCAGCATTTT.

The V and J genes are TRBV5-3 and TRBJ1-5, with TRBD1 as a possible D gene (5 bases). TRBV5-3 is given ORF status, its function remaining uncertain. The CDR3 is made up of 16 amino acids. V was shortened by 3 bases and J by 9 bases, with 22 bases between the two germline ends. The CDR3 loop is CARSSSGTNRKGPQHF. CDR3 bases: TGTGCCAGAAGCTCAAGCGGGACTAACCGGAAGGGGCCCCAGCATTTT.

This chain connects TRBV30 to TRBJ1-6, with 11 bases matching TRBD1. Germline V gene sequence: CDR1 GTSNPN, CDR2 SVGIG (reference sequence). V shed 0 bases and J 11 bases; nucleotides not matched to a gene: 3. This CDR3 is 14 amino acids long. The CDR3 region has the DNA TGTGCCTGGAGTGTACGGGGACAGGGGGCACCCCTCCACTTT. Translation: CAWSVRGQGAPLHF.

V usage is TRBV14 and J usage is TRBJ2-7, with 7 nucleotides matching TRBD1. The CDR3 runs 15 residues. J gave up 3 bases and V 3 bases, and 8 bases lay outside the gene matches. CDR1 and CDR2 from the germline V gene are SGHDN and FVKESK. Written as DNA, the CDR3 is TGTGCCAGCAGCCATCGAAGGACAGGCCTCTACGAGCAGTACTTC. Translation: CASSHRRTGLYEQYF. Variable domain in full (rest from reference TRBV14 and TRBJ2-7): EAGVTQFPSHSVIEKGQTVTLRCDPISGHDNLYWYRRVMGKEIKFLLHFVKESKQDESGMPNNRFLAERTGGTYSTLKVQPAELEDSGVYFCASSHRRTGLYEQYFGPGTRLTVT.

The chain uses TRBV10-1 and TRBJ2-3, with 9 bases fitting TRBD2. The CDR3 length is 16 residues. V lost 6 bases, J lost 2 bases, and 9 bases stayed unmatched. CDR1 is WNHNN and CDR2 is SYGVQD in the germline V gene (reference sequence). The CDR3 DNA is TGCGCCAGCAGCTACACTTTAGCGGGAGACACAGATACGCAGTATTTT. This encodes CASSYTLAGDTDTQYF.

The chain joins TRBV18 to TRBJ1-1; no clear D gene. Germline CDR1 reads KGHSH; CDR2 reads LQKENI. V lost 4 bases to trimming and J lost 4 bases, with 16 bases between them. This CDR3 comprises 15 residues. The CDR3 is CASSRTTSSGTEAFF. The CDR3 DNA reads TGTGCCAGCTCACGAACGACATCGTCAGGCACTGAAGCTTTCTTT.

The chain recombines TRBV30 with TRBJ1-2; D might be TRBD1 (6 bases). V gave up 3 bases and J gave up 13 bases, with 18 bases separating them. In germline, CDR1 is GTSNPN, CDR2 SVGIG (reference sequence). This CDR3 spans 12 amino acids. The CDR3 protein is CAWRRGEGTATF. Written as DNA, the CDR3 is TGTGCCTGGAGAAGGGGGGAAGGGACCGCCACCTTC.

In its sample, this clone was seen a few times. V usage is TRBV7-9 and J usage is TRBJ1-1; 7 nucleotides match TRBD1. This CDR3 has 14 amino acids. After removal of 3 bases from V and 5 bases from J, the junction contained 6 bases not matched to a gene. In germline, CDR1 is SEHNR, CDR2 FQNEAQ (reference sequence). DNA for the CDR3: TGTGCCAGCAGCTTCCGACAGGGCGGGACTGAAGCTTTCTTT. Its protein is CASSFRQGGTEAFF.

The chain carries TRBV6-1 and TRBJ2-3, with 14 bases lining up with TRBD2. V shed 8 bases, J shed 6 bases, and the junction held 1 base outside the gene matches. CDR3 length: 13 residues. Per the germline V gene, CDR1 is MNHNS and CDR2 is SASEGT. In DNA, the CDR3 is TGTGCCAGCCGACTAGCGGGAGGGGATACGCAGTATTTT. Residues: CASRLAGGDTQYF.

The chain couples TRBV10-1 to TRBJ2-7; D call uncertain. V lost 4 bases and J lost 3, with 4 bases in between. This CDR3 has 11 amino acids. Germline lookup yields CDR1 WNHNN and CDR2 SYGVQD (reference sequence). The CDR3 spells CASSGGYEQYF. The CDR3 region has the DNA TGCGCCAGCAGTGGGGGCTACGAGCAGTACTTC.

The rearrangement links TRBV6-1 to TRBJ2-7; D could derive from TRBD1 or TRBD2 (5 bases each). V was clipped by 2 bases and J by 2 bases, with 13 bases between them. The germline CDR1 and CDR2 sequences are MNHNS and SASEGT. The CDR3 runs 15 residues. CDR3 amino acids: CASSEKEAGPYEQYF. DNA of the CDR3: TGTGCCAGCAGTGAAAAGGAGGCAGGGCCCTACGAGCAGTACTTC.

This chain links TRBV12-5 with TRBJ2-1, with a tentative D call TRBD2 (5 bases). V gave up 6 bases and J gave up 0 bases, with 12 bases separating them. Germline values: CDR1 LGHNT, CDR2 FRNRAP. The CDR3 has 15 amino acids. The CDR3 here is CASGLSGVSYNEQFF. Here the CDR3 DNA reads TGTGCTAGTGGGTTGTCCGGGGTCTCCTACAATGAGCAGTTCTTC. Looking up the rest from reference TRBV12-5 and TRBJ2-1 gives the full variable domain: DARVTQTPRHKVTEMGQEVTMRCQPILGHNTVFWYRQTMMQGLELLAYFRNRAPLDDSGMPKDRFSAEMPDATLATLKIQPSEPRDSAVYFCASGLSGVSYNEQFFGPGTRLTVL.

V and J are TRBV7-2 and TRBJ2-3; TRBD2 might be the D (7 bases). The V gene lost 5 bases and the J gene lost 4 bases, with 16 bases spanning the gap. Looked up from germline, CDR1 is SGHTA and CDR2 is FQGNSA. This CDR3 is 15 amino acids long. As DNA, the CDR3 is TGTGCCAGCAGCCCTGGGGGGGGGCAGGCAGATACGCAGTATTTT. This gives the protein CASSPGGGQADTQYF.

The chain has TRBV5-1 and TRBJ2-6, with D maybe TRBD2 (6 bases). V was clipped by 6 bases and J by 0 bases, with 13 bases between them. Per the germline V gene, CDR1 is SGHRS and CDR2 is YFSETQ. This CDR3 is 16 amino acids long. CDR3 sequence (DNA): TGCGCCAGCAAGGAGGGCCCAAGCTCTGGGGCCAACGTCCTGACTTTC. Its translation: CASKEGPSSGANVLTF.

This clone was detected only once. The chain couples TRBV5-5 to TRBJ2-7, with TRBD2 identical over 14 bases. The V gene end was trimmed by 4 bases and the J gene end by 3 bases; junction bases not matched to a gene: 12. In germline, CDR1 is SGHKS, CDR2 YYEKEE (reference sequence). The CDR3 contains 18 residues. Written as DNA, the CDR3 is TGTGCCAGCAGCGTGAAGGGACTAGCGGGAGCAGGGTTCTACGAGCAGTACTTC. Translated: CASSVKGLAGAGFYEQYF.

This chain joins TRBV11-2 and TRBJ2-4; D gene unclear. CDR1 and CDR2 (germline): SGHAT, FQNNGV. The germline V and J ends were trimmed by 0 bases and 6 bases, with 6 bases remaining between them. The length of the CDR3 is 13 residues. The CDR3 region is CASSLDLANIQYF. The CDR3, as DNA: TGTGCCAGCAGCTTAGATCTGGCAAACATTCAGTACTTC.

This chain uses TRBV9 with TRBJ2-3; D possibly corresponds to TRBD1 (6 bases). The V gene lost 4 bases and the J gene lost 6 bases, with 21 bases spanning the gap. The CDR3 consists of 16 residues. Germline V lookup: CDR1 SGDLS, CDR2 YYNGEE. This chain's CDR3 is CASSIAGTQGPDTQYF. Here the CDR3 DNA reads TGTGCCAGCAGCATCGCCGGGACCCAGGGGCCGGATACGCAGTATTTT.

The V and J genes are TRBV6-6 and TRBJ1-5, with D uncertain. The CDR3 has 12 amino acids. Germline values: CDR1 MNHNY, CDR2 SVGAGI (reference sequence). V shed 7 bases and J shed 4 bases, with 8 bases lying between them. The CDR3 DNA is TGTGCCAGCAACCCCTGGAATCAGCCCCAGCATTTT. The encoded protein is CASNPWNQPQHF.

The chain employs TRBV15 and TRBJ2-1; D might be TRBD2 (5 bases). Looked up from germline, CDR1 is LNHNV and CDR2 is YYDKDF (reference sequence). Deletions cut 8 bases from V and 10 bases from J, with 24 bases between. The CDR3 spans 15 residues. The CDR3 region is CATAVRTGYFEEQFF. The CDR3 nucleotides read TGTGCCACCGCCGTCCGGACTGGTTATTTTGAAGAGCAGTTCTTC.

The chain links TRBV7-2 to TRBJ1-2; no clear D gene. Germline V lookup: CDR1 SGHTA, CDR2 FQGNSA. V gave up 5 bases and J gave up 6 bases, with 19 bases separating them. The CDR3 is 15 amino acids. The CDR3 DNA sequence: TGTGCCAGCAGCCCCCGCCGTTTGGGGTCACATGGCTACACCTTC. Protein sequence: CASSPRRLGSHGYTF.

The V gene is TRBV18, the J gene TRBJ1-1; D gene unclear. Germline values: CDR1 KGHSH, CDR2 LQKENI. V lost 2 bases, J lost 4 bases, and 8 bases lay in between. The CDR3 spans 13 residues. The CDR3 region is CASSPSIVTEAFF. CDR3 bases: TGTGCCAGCTCACCATCTATAGTCACTGAAGCTTTCTTT.

This chain uses TRBV7-6 with TRBJ2-7; a weak D match, TRBD2 (6 bases). CDR1 is SGHVS, CDR2 FNYEAQ, per germline. This CDR3 comprises 15 residues. V was clipped by 5 bases and J by 6 bases, with 20 bases between them. As DNA, the CDR3 is TGTGCCAGCAGCCTGAAGACTAGACGGGATGGCGAGCAGTACTTC. Translation gives CASSLKTRRDGEQYF.

The chain couples TRBV7-9 to TRBJ2-3; 8 bases agree with TRBD1. The CDR3 contains 15 residues. The germline V gene has CDR1 SEHNR and CDR2 FQNEAQ (reference sequence). V was clipped by 5 bases and J by 0 bases; unmatched bases: 4. The CDR3 here is CASSPGTGSTDTQYF. DNA of the CDR3: TGTGCCAGCAGCCCCGGGACAGGCAGCACAGATACGCAGTATTTT.

V and J are TRBV5-6 and TRBJ1-2; D gene ambiguous. Germline assignment: CDR1 SGHDT and CDR2 YYEEEE. The ends were cut back, 4 bases at V and 4 bases at J, with 20 bases in the middle. The CDR3 is made up of 16 amino acids. The CDR3: CASSTGVYSRPYGYTF. Written as DNA, the CDR3 is TGTGCCAGCAGCACTGGCGTCTACAGCCGTCCCTATGGCTACACCTTC.

The chain is built from TRBV21-1 and TRBJ2-2; the D segment call TRBD2 is taken from the table without a DNA check. TRBV21-1 is a recognized pseudogene. The CDR3 covers 19 residues. For the CDR3, the DNA is TGTGCCAGCAGCCACCCCGAGGACCTAGCGGGAAGACACACCGGGGAGCTGTTTTTT. The encoded protein is CASSHPEDLAGRHTGELFF.

V usage is TRBV25-1 and J usage is TRBJ2-5, with D perhaps being TRBD1 or TRBD2 (5 bases each). CDR1 is MGHDK, CDR2 SYGVNS, per germline. The CDR3 length is 17 residues. The V end lost 5 bases, the J end lost 2 bases, and 21 bases lay between the germline ends. CDR3 sequence (DNA): TGTGCCAGCAGTCCCCTCGGGGCGGGCGTTGGGCAAGAGACCCAGTACTTC. As protein: CASSPLGAGVGQETQYF.

V usage is TRBV19 and J usage is TRBJ2-3; D possibly corresponds to TRBD1 (6 bases). V dropped 1 base and J dropped 2 bases, with 16 bases sitting between them. The CDR3 loop spans 17 amino acids. Germline V gene lookup returns CDR1 LNHDA and CDR2 SQIVND (reference sequence). CDR3 DNA: TGTGCCAGTAGTATAGGTCTACGGGACAAAAACACAGATACGCAGTATTTT. Its protein is CASSIGLRDKNTDTQYF.

The chain employs TRBV2 and TRBJ2-1; D is possibly TRBD1 (6 bases). Trimming pared 5 bases from V and 8 bases from J, leaving 22 bases between. Germline loops: CDR1 SNHLY, CDR2 FYNNEI. The CDR3 is made up of 16 amino acids. This CDR3 reads CASSLTRGFGVDEQFF. CDR3 in DNA: TGTGCCAGCAGTCTAACGAGGGGGTTTGGGGTGGATGAGCAGTTCTTC.